The clone carrying this T cell receptor (beta chain) was counted ten times or more. The antigen remains undetermined. The read terminates 3 residues before the CDR3 end, so the remaining end is supplied by the germline J gene. The CDR3 consists of 12 residues. The V gene lost 3 bases and the J gene lost 4 bases, with 6 bases spanning the gap. The V gene's germline CDR1 is SNHLY and CDR2 FYNNEI. Assay used: immunoSEQ multiplex PCR; TCRdb lists only in-frame clones, some missing. The sample holds 50,000 to 60,000 clones, and no clone turns up only once. This entry belongs to a study of T cell clonality in common variable immunodeficiency. Study outcomes and limitations: Compared with healthy controls, CVID subjects showed increased TCRbeta clonality, mostly in about a third.

This TCR was sampled from a person aged 18 to 75 in good health. Specimen: peripheral blood mononuclear cells. The V gene is TRBV2, the J gene TRBJ2-5; D might be TRBD2 (5 bases). CDR3 region: CASSDEGETQYF. CDR3 DNA, as far as it was read: TGTGCCAGCAGTGACGAGGGAGAGACC.